The 19 T cell receptor beta chains reported below all come from one sample, sequenced in a study of blood T cell repertoires in COVID-19. Method: immunoSEQ multiplex PCR; TCRdb's copy keeps in-frame clones and lacks some. Among 85,000 to 95,000 clones listed, around 88% were seen once. The material sequenced was peripheral blood. The receptors shown here come from a man between 60 and 70 years old with acute or convalescent COVID-19.

This chain connects TRBV12-3 or TRBV12-4 to TRBJ2-7; D is undetermined. This CDR3 is built from 12 residues. With 6 bases removed from V and 7 bases from J, the gap between germline ends came to 13 bases. The CDR3 loop is CASSPYYREQYF. The CDR3 DNA reads as TGTGCCAGCAGCCCATATTATCGGGAGCAGTACTTC.

In this sample, this clone turned up a few times. The chain employs TRBV11-2 and TRBJ2-2; 9 positions match TRBD1. This CDR3 has 16 amino acids. Germline-derived CDR1 and CDR2 are SGHAT and FQNNGV. Trimming cost V 3 bases and J 4 bases; bases outside gene matches: 6. Here the CDR3 reads CASSFLGTGTTGELFF. The CDR3 DNA reads as TGTGCCAGCAGCTTTCTTGGGACAGGGACCACCGGGGAGCTGTTTTTT.

The V and J genes are TRBV27 and TRBJ2-3, with D possibly being TRBD2 (6 bases). With 4 bases removed from V and 0 bases from J, the gap between germline ends came to 11 bases. The CDR3 is 15 amino acids. Germline V gene data show CDR1 as MNHEY and CDR2 as SMNVEV (reference sequence). The CDR3 here is CASSSLAASTDTQYF. CDR3 nucleotides: TGTGCCAGCAGTTCACTAGCAGCAAGCACAGATACGCAGTATTTT.

V and J are TRBV4-1 and TRBJ2-7; 12 bases fit TRBD2. Germline V CDR1 and CDR2: MGHRA, YSYEKL. The CDR3 has 14 amino acids. The V gene end was trimmed by 4 bases and the J gene end by 6 bases; junction bases not matched to a gene: 4. CDR3 amino acids: CASSRASGRVEQYF. The CDR3 DNA follows: TGCGCCAGCAGCCGCGCTAGCGGGAGGGTCGAGCAGTACTTC.

The chain joins TRBV15 to TRBJ2-1; 7 bases match TRBD2. After removal of 4 bases from V and 3 bases from J, the junction contained 9 bases not matched to a gene. This CDR3 comprises 16 residues. Germline V gene sequence: CDR1 LNHNV, CDR2 YYDKDF (reference sequence). CDR3 sequence reads: CATSIGREDFYNEQFF. CDR3 nucleotides: TGTGCCACCAGCATAGGGAGGGAGGACTTCTACAATGAGCAGTTCTTC.

CDR3 nucleotides: TGTGCCAGTAGTATATCAGGGGCTAGCACAGATACGCAGTATTTT. Translated: CASSISGASTDTQYF. This chain uses TRBV19 with TRBJ2-3, with a possible D match to TRBD1 (6 bases). This CDR3 contains 15 residues. V was clipped by 2 bases and J by 0 bases, with 9 bases between them. Germline assignment: CDR1 LNHDA and CDR2 SQIVND (reference sequence).

This chain connects TRBV21-1 to TRBJ2-1; the D call in the table, TRBD1, was not verified against the DNA. TRBV21-1 is a pseudogene locus. The length of the CDR3 is 13 residues. The CDR3, as DNA: TGTGCCAGCAGCAAGGGACAGGGCAATGAGCAGTTCTTC. Encoded protein: CASSKGQGNEQFF.

This CDR3 is CASNDGGGGNTIYF. The CDR3 nucleotides are TGCGCCAGTAACGATGGTGGCGGTGGAAACACCATATATTTT. This chain connects TRBV5-1 to TRBJ1-3; no clear D gene. Germline assignment: CDR1 SGHRS and CDR2 YFSETQ. CDR3 length: 14 amino acids. V lost 8 bases to trimming and J lost 3 bases, with 15 bases between them.

The chain has TRBV5-1 and TRBJ2-1; 13 nucleotides align to TRBD2. The ends lost 3 bases at V and 4 bases at J; junction bases unmatched: 4. This CDR3 has 16 residues. CDR1 SGHRS and CDR2 YFSETQ come from the germline V gene. CDR3 residues: CASSWTSGRRYNEQFF. CDR3 DNA: TGCGCCAGCAGCTGGACTAGCGGGAGAAGATACAATGAGCAGTTCTTC.

V is TRBV27 and J is TRBJ2-2, with 9 positions matching TRBD1. In germline, CDR1 is MNHEY, CDR2 SMNVEV (reference sequence). V was clipped by 8 bases and J by 2 bases; unmatched bases: 18. This CDR3 has 19 amino acids. CDR3 loop: CASRDLRTGVELNTGELFF. The CDR3 nucleotides are TGTGCCAGCCGTGACTTGAGGACAGGGGTGGAACTTAACACCGGGGAGCTGTTTTTT.

This chain connects TRBV7-9 to TRBJ1-5; the match to TRBD1 covers 9 bases. In germline, CDR1 is SEHNR, CDR2 FQNEAQ (reference sequence). This CDR3 has 17 amino acids. V trimming: 5 bases; J trimming: 4 bases; junction bases outside the gene matches: 12. Here the CDR3 reads CASSGISGQGVNQPQHF. Written as DNA, the CDR3 is TGTGCCAGCAGCGGAATATCGGGACAGGGCGTTAATCAGCCCCAGCATTTT.

V is TRBV6-5 and J is TRBJ1-2; a possible D gene is TRBD1 (6 bases). The germline V gene encodes CDR1 MNHEY and CDR2 SVGAGI. This CDR3 contains 13 residues. V lost 2 bases, J lost 5 bases, and 9 bases lay in between. The CDR3 bases are TGTGCCAGCAGTTACCGGCAGGGGTATGGCTACACCTTC. Amino acid sequence: CASSYRQGYGYTF.

The V gene is TRBV6-1, the J gene TRBJ2-6, with TRBD1 identical over 11 bases. The germline gives CDR1 MNHNS, CDR2 SASEGT. The CDR3 runs to 17 residues. V lost 4 bases and J lost 5; bases outside the gene matches: 7. DNA for the CDR3: TGTGCCAGCAGTGGGGACAGGGGGTCTCGGTGGGCCAACGTCCTGACTTTC. Its translation: CASSGDRGSRWANVLTF.

The CDR3 nucleotides are TGTGCCAGCTCGCTCGGGACTAGCGAGACCTACGAGCAGTACTTC. This codes for CASSLGTSETYEQYF. The rearrangement joins TRBV2 to TRBJ2-7, with TRBD2 matching 10 bases. V lost 8 bases to trimming and J lost 2 bases; unmatched junction nucleotides: 9. Germline CDR1 SNHLY, CDR2 FYNNEI. The CDR3 has 15 amino acids.

This clone was counted a few times. V is TRBV30 and J is TRBJ2-2; the match to TRBD2 covers 15 bases. The CDR3 sequence is 14 residues long. Per germline, CDR1 GTSNPN and CDR2 SVGIG (reference sequence). Germline trimming cut 5 bases from V and 6 bases from J; bases unmatched to any gene: 1. CDR3 nucleotide sequence: TGTGCCTGGGGACTAGCGGGAGGGGCCGGGGAGCTGTTTTTT. It codes for CAWGLAGGAGELFF.

The chain links TRBV24-1 to TRBJ2-1; TRBD2 agrees at 11 bases. Germline assignment: CDR1 KGHDR and CDR2 SFDVKD. V shed 3 bases and J 7 bases; nucleotides not matched to a gene: 7. This CDR3 spans 16 amino acids. CDR3 sequence reads: CATSDRSGGAGNEQFF. In DNA form, the CDR3 reads TGTGCCACCAGTGATCGTAGCGGGGGGGCGGGTAATGAGCAGTTCTTC.

V and J are TRBV10-2 and TRBJ1-6; no clear D gene. The length of the CDR3 is 15 residues. V lost 6 bases, J lost 7 bases, and 16 bases lay in between. The germline gives CDR1 WSHSY, CDR2 SAAADI. The CDR3 loop reads CASSEEWELNSPLHF. The CDR3 DNA reads TGCGCCAGCAGCGAGGAGTGGGAGCTAAATTCACCCCTCCACTTT.

The chain combines TRBV4-1 with TRBJ2-3, with D possibly TRBD2 on 6 matching bases. Deletions cut 0 bases from V and 1 base from J, with 8 bases between. This CDR3 has 15 residues. Germline-derived CDR1 and CDR2 are MGHRA and YSYEKL. CDR3 nucleotide sequence: TGCGCCAGCAGCCAAGAAGGGACTCGCACAGATACGCAGTATTTT. This gives the protein CASSQEGTRTDTQYF.

The V call is TRBV3-1 (or the pseudogene TRBV3-2), the J call TRBJ2-4; 9 nucleotides agree with TRBD2. Germline CDR1 is LGHDT and CDR2 is YNNKEL (reference sequence). The junction had 7 bases not matched to a gene; V was cut back by 3 bases and J by 13 bases. CDR3 length: 13 residues. The CDR3 region is CASSHQDLAGQYF. CDR3 bases: TGTGCCAGCAGCCACCAAGATCTAGCGGGACAGTACTTC.